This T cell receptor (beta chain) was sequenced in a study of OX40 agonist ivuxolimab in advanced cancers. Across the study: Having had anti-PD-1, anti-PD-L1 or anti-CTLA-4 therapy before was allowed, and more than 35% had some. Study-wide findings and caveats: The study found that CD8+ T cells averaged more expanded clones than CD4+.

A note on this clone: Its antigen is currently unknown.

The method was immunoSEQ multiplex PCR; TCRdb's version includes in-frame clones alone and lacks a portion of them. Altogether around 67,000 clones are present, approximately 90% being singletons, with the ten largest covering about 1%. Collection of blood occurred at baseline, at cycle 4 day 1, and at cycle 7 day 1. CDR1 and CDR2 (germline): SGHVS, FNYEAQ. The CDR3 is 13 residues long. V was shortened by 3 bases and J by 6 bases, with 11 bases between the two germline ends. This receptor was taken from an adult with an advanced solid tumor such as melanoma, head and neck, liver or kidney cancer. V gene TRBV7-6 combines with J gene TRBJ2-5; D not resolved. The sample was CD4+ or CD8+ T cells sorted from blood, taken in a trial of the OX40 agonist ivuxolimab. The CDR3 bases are TGTGCCAGCAGCTTCCAAAATGGGCAGACCCAGTACTTC. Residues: CASSFQNGQTQYF.